This T cell receptor (beta chain) comes out of a study of cytomegalovirus exposure and HLA in healthy donors. This clone was found once. PCR involved 60 Vbeta and 13 Jbeta primers. Method: immunoSEQ multiplex PCR; TCRdb's copy keeps in-frame clones and lacks some. The sample includes about 31,000 clones, roughly 67% seen only once; the top ten take over 9.5%. The source material was PBMCs. This receptor was obtained from a man in his forties in good health and CMV-seropositive.

CDR3 sequence: CATSLTGGGGYTF. CDR3 nucleotide sequence: TGTGCCACCAGCCTAACAGGGGGCGGTGGCTACACCTTC. The chain employs TRBV15 and TRBJ1-2; 9 bases match TRBD1. This CDR3 comprises 13 residues. In germline, CDR1 is LNHNV, CDR2 YYDKDF (reference sequence). V lost 5 bases, J lost 7 bases, and 5 bases stayed unmatched.